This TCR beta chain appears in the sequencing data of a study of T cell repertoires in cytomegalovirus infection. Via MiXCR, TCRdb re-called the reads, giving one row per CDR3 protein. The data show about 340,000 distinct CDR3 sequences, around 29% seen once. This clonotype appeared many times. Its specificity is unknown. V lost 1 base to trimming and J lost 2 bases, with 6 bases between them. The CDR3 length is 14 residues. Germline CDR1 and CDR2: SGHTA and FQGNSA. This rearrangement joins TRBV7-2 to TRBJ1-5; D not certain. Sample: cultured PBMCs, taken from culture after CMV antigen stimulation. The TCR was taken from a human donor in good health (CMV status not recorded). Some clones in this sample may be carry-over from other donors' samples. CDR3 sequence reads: CASSLGSRNQPQHF. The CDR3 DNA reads TGTGCCAGCAGCTTAGGCAGCCGCAATCAGCCCCAGCATTTT.